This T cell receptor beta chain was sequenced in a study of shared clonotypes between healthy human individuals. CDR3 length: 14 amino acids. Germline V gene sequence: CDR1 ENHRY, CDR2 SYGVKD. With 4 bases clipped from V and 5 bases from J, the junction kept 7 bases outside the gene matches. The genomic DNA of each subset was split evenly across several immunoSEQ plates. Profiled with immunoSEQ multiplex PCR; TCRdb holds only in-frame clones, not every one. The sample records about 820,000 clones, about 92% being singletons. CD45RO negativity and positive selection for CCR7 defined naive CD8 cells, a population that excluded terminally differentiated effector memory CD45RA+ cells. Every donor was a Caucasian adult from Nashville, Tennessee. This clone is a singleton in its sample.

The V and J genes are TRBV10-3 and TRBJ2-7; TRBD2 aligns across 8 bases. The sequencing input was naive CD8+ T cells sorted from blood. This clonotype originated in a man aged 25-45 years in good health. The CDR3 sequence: CAISGGGRKDEQYF. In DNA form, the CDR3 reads TGTGCCATCAGTGGCGGCGGGAGGAAAGACGAGCAGTACTTC.